A single TCR beta chain is shown here with its context. Its matching antigen is unknown. One entry per CDR3 protein, called by TCRdb with MiXCR from the 5' RACE reads. The table includes more than 350,000 distinct CDR3 sequences, approximately 10% detected once. The CDR3 is 11 amino acids. Deletions cut 11 bases from V and 5 bases from J, with 12 bases between. This sample was taken from a study of T cells after yellow fever vaccination. Overall study results and limits: It was a weaker secondary response, yet one that peaked faster, at day 5 versus 15.

V usage is TRBV23-1 and J usage is TRBJ1-1; D gene ambiguous. TRBV23-1 is known as an ORF, though its function is uncertain. The sequence came from a man aged 18 to 35 who received the YFV17D yellow fever vaccine. The source material was PBMCs, sampled on the day of the first yellow fever vaccination. CDR3 residues: CAPTTPTEAFF. Here the CDR3 DNA reads TGCGCCCCCACGACCCCAACTGAAGCTTTCTTT.